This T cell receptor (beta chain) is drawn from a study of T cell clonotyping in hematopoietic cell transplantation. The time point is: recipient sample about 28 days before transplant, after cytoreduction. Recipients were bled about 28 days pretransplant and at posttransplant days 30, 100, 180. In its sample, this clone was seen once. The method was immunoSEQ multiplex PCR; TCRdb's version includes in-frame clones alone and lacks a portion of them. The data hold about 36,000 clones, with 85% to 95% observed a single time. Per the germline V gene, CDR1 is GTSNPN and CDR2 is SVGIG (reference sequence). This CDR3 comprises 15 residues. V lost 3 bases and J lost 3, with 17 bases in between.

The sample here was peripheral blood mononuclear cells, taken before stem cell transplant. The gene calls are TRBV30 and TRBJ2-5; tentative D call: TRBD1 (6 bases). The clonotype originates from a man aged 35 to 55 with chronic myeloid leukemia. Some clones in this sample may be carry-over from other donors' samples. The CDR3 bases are TGTGCCTGGAGATCGATCCGGGACACCAAAGAGACCCAGTACTTC. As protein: CAWRSIRDTKETQYF.